Listed below are T cell receptor beta chains from one sample, sequenced in a study of regulatory T cells in long-lasting Graves disease. Via MiXCR, TCRdb re-called the multiplex PCR reads, giving one row per CDR3 protein. The sample has around 460,000 distinct CDR3 sequences; approximately 22% are singletons. The source material was peripheral blood mononuclear cells (PBMCs), sampled when the disease was refractory, from a patient treated with antithyroid drugs. These receptors came from a female donor with Graves disease. Both conserved end residues are part of each CDR3. A D gene is named only where the DNA matches it firmly. The size of a clone is reported for some rows only, either as once, few or many, or as a class for expanded clones.

TRBD2	TRBV28	NA	TRBJ2-6	TGTGCCAGCAGTTTGGGACTATTCGGGGCCAACGTCCTGGCTTTC	CASSLGLFGANVLAF
NA	TRBV5-1	NA	TRBJ1-1	TGCGCCAGCAGCCCCGGGACCGACCCCATGAACACTGAAGCTTTCTTT	CASSPGTDPMNTEAFF
TRBD2	TRBV2	many	TRBJ2-1	TGTGCCAGCAGTGAACAACTAGCGGGAGACAATGAGCAGTTCTTC	CASSEQLAGDNEQFF
NA	TRBV3-1	few	TRBJ1-1	TGTGCCAGCAGCCAAGGGAGAGCCACTGAAGCTTTCTTT	CASSQGRATEAFF
NA	TRBV6-1	many	TRBJ1-2	TGTGCCAGCCTCCGATCGGACGGAGACTATGGCTACACCTTC	CASLRSDGDYGYTF
NA	TRBV28	many	TRBJ1-1	TGTGCCAGCAGTTTACCAGGGGCGCCGAACACTGAAGCTTTCTTT	CASSLPGAPNTEAFF
NA	TRBV11-2	many	TRBJ1-1	TGTGCCAGCACCCCGGACAGAGCGGGGCGAGCTTTCTTT	CASTPDRAGRAFF
NA	TRBV7-3	many	TRBJ1-1	TGTGCCAGCAGCCCCCAAGGGGGTCGGACTGAAGCTTTCTTT	CASSPQGGRTEAFF
NA	TRBV27	many	TRBJ1-6	TGTGCCAGCAGTTTCGGACGCGGTGATAATTCACCCCTCCACTTT	CASSFGRGDNSPLHF
NA	TRBV7-9	few	TRBJ2-5	TGTGCCAGCAGCGCGGGGACGGCGAGAGGGGAGACCCAGTACTTC	CASSAGTARGETQYF
TRBD1	TRBV28	many	TRBJ2-2	TGTGCCAGCTCCCTTCCGGGACAGGCGTACGGGGAGCTGTTTTTT	CASSLPGQAYGELFF
NA	TRBV10-3	NA	TRBJ2-5	TGTGCCATCAGTGGCACAGGGTTGGAGACCCAGCACTTC	CAISGTGLETQHF
TRBD1	TRBV7-9	few	TRBJ1-2	TGTGCCAGCGAGGGGACAGAACGAGGCTACACCTTC	CASEGTERGYTF
NA	TRBV27	few	TRBJ1-2	TGTGCCAGCAGTTTCGTAGGGTTTGGTAACTATGGCTACACCTTC	CASSFVGFGNYGYTF
TRBD1	TRBV29-1	NA	TRBJ1-2	TGCAGCGTTGAAGAGATGACAGGGGGACAGGGCTACACCTTC	CSVEEMTGGQGYTF
NA	TRBV11-1	many	TRBJ1-2	TGTGCCAGCAGCTTAAGAGGAACGACGGGAGGCTACACCTTC	CASSLRGTTGGYTF
TRBD1	TRBV12-3/TRBV12-4	few	TRBJ2-2	TGTGCCAGCAGTTTTCAGGGGGCGGACACCGGGGAGCTGTTTTTT	CASSFQGADTGELFF
NA	TRBV19	NA	TRBJ1-6	TGTGCCAGTAGTCCGGTGAACAGGGTTGATTCACCCCTCCACTTT	CASSPVNRVDSPLHF
NA	TRBV6-1	many	TRBJ2-7	TGTGCCACCCAGACAGCCTATTACTACGAGCAGTACTTC	CATQTAYYYEQYF
TRBD1	TRBV6-2/TRBV6-3	few	TRBJ1-5	TGTGCCAGCAGTTACCTAGCAGGGGGTTACAATCAGCCCCAGCATTTT	CASSYLAGGYNQPQHF
NA	TRBV2	many	TRBJ1-2	TGTGCCAGCAGCCCCTCGGAGGGGCCCGGCTACACCTTC	CASSPSEGPGYTF
NA	TRBV5-1	many	TRBJ1-1	TGTGCCAGCAGCTTCGCAGGGGCGGGGAACACTGAAGCTTTCTTT	CASSFAGAGNTEAFF
NA	TRBV15	NA	TRBJ2-5	TGTGCCACCAGCAGAGATCTGAGGGGAATTGGGGAGACCCAGTACTTC	CATSRDLRGIGETQYF
TRBD1	TRBV6-1	many	TRBJ2-7	TGTGCCAGCAGTGAAATGGACAGGTCCATCGAGCAGTACTTC	CASSEMDRSIEQYF
TRBD2	TRBV20-1	NA	TRBJ2-3	TGCAGTGCAGTCCTAGCGGGGGGTGCAGATACGCAGTATTTT	CSAVLAGGADTQYF
NA	TRBV28	NA	TRBJ2-5	TGTGCCAGCAGTCCGCGGACGGCGTACCAAGAGACCCAGTACTTC	CASSPRTAYQETQYF
TRBD1	TRBV3-1	few	TRBJ1-2	TGTGCCAGCAGCCAGCAAGGGACAGGGTTGCACGGCTACACCTTC	CASSQQGTGLHGYTF
NA	TRBV2	many	TRBJ1-6	TGTGCCAGCAGTGGCATGGGGTCACCCCTCCACTTT	CASSGMGSPLHF